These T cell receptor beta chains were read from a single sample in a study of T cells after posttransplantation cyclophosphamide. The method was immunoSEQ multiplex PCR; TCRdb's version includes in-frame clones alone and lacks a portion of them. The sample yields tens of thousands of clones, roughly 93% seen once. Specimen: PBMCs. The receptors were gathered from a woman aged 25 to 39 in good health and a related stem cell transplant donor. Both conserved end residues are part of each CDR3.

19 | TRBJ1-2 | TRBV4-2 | CASSQSTRDRGRANYGYTF
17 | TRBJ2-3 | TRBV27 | CARSRTHRVSSTDTQYF
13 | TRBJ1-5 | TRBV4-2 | CASSQDMGQPQHF
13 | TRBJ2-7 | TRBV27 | CASSLTTDRLSHF
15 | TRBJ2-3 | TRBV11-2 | CASSAGTGVADTQYF
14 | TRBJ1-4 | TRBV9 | CASSLGGHNEKLFF
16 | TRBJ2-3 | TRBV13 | CASSLKTSGVTDTQYF
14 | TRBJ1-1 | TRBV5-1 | CASSSTAGNTEAFF
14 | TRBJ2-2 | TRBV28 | CASWARGSGGELFF
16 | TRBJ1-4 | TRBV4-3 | CASSLGVTGANEKLFF
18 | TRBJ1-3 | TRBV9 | CASSVATGREDSGNTIYF
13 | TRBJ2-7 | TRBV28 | CATLPGPFFEQYF
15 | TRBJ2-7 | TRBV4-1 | CASSQVAQGDYEQYF
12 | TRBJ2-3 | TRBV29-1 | CSALGGPNTQYF
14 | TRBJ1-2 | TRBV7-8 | CASSLDARGLGYTF
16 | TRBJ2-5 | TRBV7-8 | CASRANRAGGRETQYF
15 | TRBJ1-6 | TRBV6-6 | CASSYDGQYNSPLHF
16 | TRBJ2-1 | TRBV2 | CASSKVGAGDYNEQFF
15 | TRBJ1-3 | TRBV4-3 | CASSQQIRTGNTIYF
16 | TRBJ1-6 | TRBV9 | CASSAGPSSYNSPLHF
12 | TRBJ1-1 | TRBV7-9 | CASSTLGGFAFF
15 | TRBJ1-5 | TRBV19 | CASSMQGSGEQPQHF
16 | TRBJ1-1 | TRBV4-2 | CASSQAFRRKNTEAFF
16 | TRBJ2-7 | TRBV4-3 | CASSQEEDAVAYEQYF
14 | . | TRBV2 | CASSGQGIVGEQYF
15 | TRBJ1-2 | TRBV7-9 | CASSSIETGGEGYTF
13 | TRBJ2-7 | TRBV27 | CASSFGGSGEQYF
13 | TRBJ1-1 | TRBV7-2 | CASSFRAGDEAFF
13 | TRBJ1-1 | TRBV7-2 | CASSYLRHTEAFF
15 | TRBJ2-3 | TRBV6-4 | CASSLGQGLTDTQYF
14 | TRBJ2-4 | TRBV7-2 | CASSPPGIRNIQYF
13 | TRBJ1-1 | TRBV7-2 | CASSLWMNTEAFF
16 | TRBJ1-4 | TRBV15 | CATSRDFGGNREKLFF
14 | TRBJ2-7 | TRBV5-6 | CASSLEPGGGEQYF
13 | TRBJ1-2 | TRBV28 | CATPDSTNYGYTF
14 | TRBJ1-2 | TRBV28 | CASSLTWTDYGYTF
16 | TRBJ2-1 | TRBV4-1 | CASSQGLAGPYNEQFF
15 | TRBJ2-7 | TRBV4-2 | CASSHPSGGTYEQYF
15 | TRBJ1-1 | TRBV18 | CASSPRSGASAEAFF
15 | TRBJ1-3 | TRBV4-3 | CASSQDSNSGNTIYF
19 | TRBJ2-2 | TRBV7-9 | CASSPTLIAGGTNTGELFF
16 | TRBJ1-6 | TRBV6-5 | CASSYSNLYPRSPLHF
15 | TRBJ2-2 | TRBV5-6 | CASSLGGPDTGELFF
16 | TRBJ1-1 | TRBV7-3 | CASSLTGTGVGTEAFF
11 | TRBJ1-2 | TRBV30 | CAWSALYGYTF
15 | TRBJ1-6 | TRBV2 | CASSEGNYGNSPLHF
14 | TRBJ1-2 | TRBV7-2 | CASSSRGRNYGYTF
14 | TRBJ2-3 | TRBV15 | CATREGGHVDTQYF
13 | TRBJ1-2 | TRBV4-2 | CASSQDASYGYTF
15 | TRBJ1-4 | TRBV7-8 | CASSLAYQVEEKLFF
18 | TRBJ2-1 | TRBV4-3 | CASSQDLGGGSPINEQFF
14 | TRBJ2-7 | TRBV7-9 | CASSLGRDSYEQYF
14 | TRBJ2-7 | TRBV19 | CASSRRQGNYEQYF
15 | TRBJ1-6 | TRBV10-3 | CAISERDMRTSPLHF
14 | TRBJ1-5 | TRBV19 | CASSRGTGVRPQHF